The rows below give T cell receptor beta chains drawn from one sample of a study of a mutant IDH1 vaccine in newly diagnosed glioma. These TCRs are of unknown antigen specificity. Here immunoSEQ multiplex PCR was the method, and the copy in TCRdb shows in-frame clones only, minus some. The table has tens of thousands of clones, 65% to 75% seen once. Sequencing was performed on PBMCs, taken from a glioma patient whose treatment included an IDH1 peptide vaccine. Receptors were obtained from a man aged 50-60 years with glioma. The CDR3 runs from the conserved cysteine through the conserved F or W. Each record gives: CDR3 protein, CDR3 DNA, V gene, clone size, J gene, D gene. A D gene is named only where the DNA matches it firmly. Size values are once, few and many counts, or a class for expanded clones, and some rows have none.

CASSPPVEGLDTEAFF TGTGCCAGCTCACCACCGGTAGAGGGGTTGGACACTGAAGCTTTCTTT TRBV18 medium-sized TRBJ1-1 NA
CASSRAEQETQYF TGTGCCAGTAGTAGGGCAGAACAAGAGACCCAGTACTTC TRBV19 NA TRBJ2-5 NA
CASSLDRRARGVQHF TGTGCCAGCAGCTTGGACAGGAGAGCCCGTGGGGTCCAGCATTTT TRBV7-2 NA TRBJ1-5 TRBD1
CASSQDGGELFF TGTGCCAGCAGCCAGGATGGCGGGGAGCTGTTTTTT TRBV7-2 NA TRBJ2-2 NA
CASSVEGGRDEQFF TGTGCCAGCAGCGTAGAGGGGGGGCGGGATGAGCAGTTCTTC TRBV9 few TRBJ2-1 NA
CSASTGADAFF TGCAGTGCTAGTACAGGGGCTGACGCTTTCTTT TRBV20-1 NA TRBJ1-1 TRBD1
CAWKRETYEQYF TGTGCCTGGAAAAGAGAAACCTACGAGCAGTACTTC TRBV30 NA TRBJ2-7 NA
CASSFIGRNQPQHF TGTGCCAGCAGCTTCATAGGGCGCAATCAGCCCCAGCATTTT TRBV7-2 NA TRBJ1-5 NA
CAWSRGGGRTGELFF TGTGCCTGGAGCCGCGGGGGGGGGAGGACCGGGGAGCTGTTTTTT TRBV30 NA TRBJ2-2 TRBD2
CASSERTGSEKLFF TGTGCCAGCAGTGAAAGGACAGGATCCGAAAAACTGTTTTTT TRBV6-1 few TRBJ1-4 TRBD1
CASSSTGFIGEKLFF TGCGCCAGCAGCTCCACAGGGTTTATCGGGGAAAAACTGTTTTTT TRBV5-1 NA TRBJ1-4 NA
CASSARGLAGDEQYF TGTGCCAGCAGCGCCCGGGGGCTAGCGGGGGACGAGCAGTACTTC TRBV7-2 few TRBJ2-7 TRBD2
CASSLDPGGGEPQHF TGCGCCAGCAGCTTGGATCCGGGGGGTGGAGAGCCCCAGCATTTT TRBV5-1 NA TRBJ1-5 NA
CASSSGTGTNQPQHF TGTGCCAGCAGTTCCGGGACAGGGACGAATCAGCCCCAGCATTTT TRBV6-5 NA TRBJ1-5 TRBD1
CASSREQGMGQPQHF TGTGCCAGCTCACGGGAGCAGGGGATGGGTCAGCCCCAGCATTTT TRBV18 NA TRBJ1-5 NA
CASSQERRFSYEQYF TGCGCCAGCAGCCAAGAACGCAGGTTCTCCTACGAGCAGTACTTC TRBV4-1 few TRBJ2-7 NA
CASSQGQGVNTGELFF TGTGCCAGCAGCCAAGGACAGGGGGTGAACACCGGGGAGCTGTTTTTT TRBV14 NA TRBJ2-2 TRBD1
CASRATGESYGYTF TGTGCCAGCAGAGCGACAGGGGAGAGCTATGGCTACACCTTC TRBV6-1 NA TRBJ1-2 TRBD1
CAISGGQGLDEQYF TGTGCCATCAGTGGGGGACAGGGTCTGGACGAGCAGTACTTC TRBV10-3 few TRBJ2-7 TRBD1
CATSRATDEQFF TGTGCCACCAGCAGAGCGACCGATGAGCAGTTCTTC TRBV15 NA TRBJ2-1 NA
CASNRLNTEAFF TGTGCCAGCAACCGGTTGAACACTGAAGCTTTCTTT TRBV2 NA TRBJ1-1 NA
CASSMGGTYTEAFF TGTGCCAGCAGCATGGGGGGGACGTACACTGAAGCTTTCTTT TRBV9 few TRBJ1-1 NA